This T cell receptor beta chain was obtained from a study of response to subunit inactivated influenza vaccine (dated by TCRdb to the late 2010s). In terms of the full investigation: Deep quantitative T cell receptor repertoire profiling was used in the study to track responses to a trivalent subunit inactivated influenza vaccine. Study-wide findings and limitations: The authors suggested that each seasonal influenza vaccination may recruit only a limited number of new T cells.

Preparation of the library involved RT-PCR. Sequenced using an Illumina HiSeq 2500. The raw public reads went through TCRdb reprocessing: fastp at Q25, MiXCR clone calling, in-frame beta chains kept. Each entry merges the rows of one CDR3 protein and shows their most common DNA and genes. Present in this sample are 450,000 to 600,000 distinct CDR3 sequences, more than 15% of which were seen just once. The ten largest clones take up approximately 3% of the sample. Measured from the cysteine to the phenylalanine, the CDR3 is 14 residues long. Left in the record is the CDR3 DNA by itself, 42 bases read in frame from the first base. V is trimmed back by 7 bases and J by 7 bases, and the junction contains 4 bases that no gene match accounts for. There are a few counts of this clonotype. The clone's antigen remains unknown. No base-level quality is on record; no much larger clone is a single base apart.

Recombination connected TRBV12-3 or TRBV12-4 to TRBJ2-1, and 13 junction bases match TRBD2. This clonotype was obtained from a man in his fifties or sixties who received an inactivated influenza vaccine. Donor details come from another sample of the same person, matched by shared clones. This specimen consisted of CD4+ T cells sorted from PBMCs, obtained around 25 months after vaccination. The DNA reads TGTGCCAGCAAAACTAGCGGGAGGGTAAATGAGCAGTTCTTC. This is translated as CASKTSGRVNEQFF.